This T cell receptor beta chain was identified during a study of neurological immune-mediated disorders. Study observations and caveats: Because no CDR3 amino acid sequences were shared across subjects by expanded clones, private repertoires were suggested in all groups.

MiXCR was run by TCRdb on the 5' RACE reads, yielding one entry per CDR3 protein. Altogether tens of thousands of distinct CDR3 sequences are present, about 3.5% being singletons, with the ten largest covering approximately 1.5%. This CDR3 has 15 residues. V lost 4 bases, J lost 2 bases, and 14 bases lay in between. Germline assignment: CDR1 SGHAT and CDR2 FQNNGV. This clonotype was seen ten or more times. The target antigen is unknown. PBMCs stored at -80 C, numbering 2 million, were the origin of the unsorted libraries. Sequences were obtained from PBMCs. The rearrangement links TRBV11-2 to TRBJ2-5, with D tentatively TRBD1 (5 bases). This TCR came from a man aged 30 to 45 with multiple sclerosis. CDR3 DNA sequence: TGTGCCAGCAGCTCAGATCAGGGTTCACAAGAGACCCAGTACTTC. Encoded protein: CASSSDQGSQETQYF.